Below, 17 T cell receptor beta chains from the same sample are listed, as sequenced in a study of T-cell memory formation after mild COVID-19. TCRdb re-called the 5' RACE reads with MiXCR, one entry per CDR3 protein. This table holds around 200,000 distinct CDR3 sequences, 27% found once. Sequenced material: PBMCs or a T cell subset sorted from them (not recorded which). These receptors all come from an adult woman who had mild COVID-19 (a few samples of this study predate the infection). Cell type and time point are not known.

This clonotype was observed once. This chain joins TRBV5-1 and TRBJ1-1; 7 bases line up with TRBD1. The V gene's germline CDR1 is SGHRS and CDR2 YFSETQ. With V trimmed by 5 bases and J by 0 bases, 1 base remained unmatched. This CDR3 comprises 13 residues. The CDR3 DNA is TGCGCCAGCAGGACAGGGCTGAACACTGAAGCTTTCTTT. Residues: CASRTGLNTEAFF.

This clonotype was found a few times. The rearrangement links TRBV7-2 to TRBJ2-7, with TRBD2 matching 8 bases. J was trimmed by 2 bases and V by 5 bases; bases with no gene match: 5. CDR3 length equals 14 residues. Germline-derived CDR1 and CDR2 are SGHTA and FQGNSA. This chain's CDR3 is CASSSGSVPYEQYF. CDR3 nucleotide sequence: TGTGCCAGCAGCAGCGGGAGTGTCCCCTACGAGCAGTACTTC.

The CDR3 region has the DNA TGTGCCAGCAGTGATACAGGCCTAGCTAACTATGGCTACACCTTC. Residues: CASSDTGLANYGYTF. The rearrangement links TRBV6-1 to TRBJ1-2; possibly TRBD1 for D (5 bases). Germline V gene sequence: CDR1 MNHNS, CDR2 SASEGT. There are 15 residues in the CDR3. Trimming pared 3 bases from V and 0 bases from J, leaving 11 bases between.

This clonotype was seen only a few times. The V gene is TRBV20-1, the J gene TRBJ2-1; D uncertain. CDR1 and CDR2 from the germline V gene are DFQATT and SNEGSKA (reference sequence). CDR3 size: 14 residues. Trimming removed 3 bases from V and 6 bases from J, with 15 bases in between. In DNA form, the CDR3 reads TGCAGTGCTAGCGTCGCGACACGTGCCAATGAGCAGTTCTTC. It yields the protein CSASVATRANEQFF.

This clonotype was detected only once. The rearrangement uses TRBV10-3 and TRBJ1-3; unclear D gene. CDR1 and CDR2 from the germline V gene are ENHRY and SYGVKD. V lost 6 bases, J lost 0 bases, and 6 bases lay in between. The CDR3 consists of 13 residues. CDR3 residues: CAIRSYSGNTIYF. As DNA, the CDR3 is TGTGCCATCAGGTCCTACTCTGGAAACACCATATATTTT.

The V gene is TRBV5-1, the J gene TRBJ2-1; TRBD2 matches 15 bases. In germline, CDR1 is SGHRS, CDR2 YFSETQ. The V and J ends lost 0 bases and 9 bases, in that order; junction bases with no gene match: 7. This CDR3 has 17 residues. This CDR3 reads CASSLEAGLAGGGEQFF. The CDR3 bases are TGCGCCAGCAGCTTGGAGGCTGGACTAGCGGGAGGGGGTGAGCAGTTCTTC.

The gene calls are TRBV7-9 and TRBJ1-5; D is uncertain. CDR3 size: 15 residues. With 5 bases removed from V and 0 bases from J, the gap between germline ends came to 11 bases. Germline V gene sequence: CDR1 SEHNR, CDR2 FQNEAQ (reference sequence). This CDR3 is CASSPGETSNQPQHF. The CDR3 DNA reads TGTGCCAGCAGCCCCGGAGAGACTAGCAATCAGCCCCAGCATTTT.

V is TRBV27 and J is TRBJ2-3; D perhaps matches TRBD2 (7 bases). CDR3 length: 13 amino acids. Trimming took off 3 bases at V and 6 bases at J, with 10 bases between the two ends. Germline V gives CDR1 MNHEY, CDR2 SMNVEV (reference sequence). The CDR3 here is CASSFTGGDTQYF. As DNA, the CDR3 is TGTGCCAGCAGTTTTACGGGGGGCGATACGCAGTATTTT.

This sequence joins TRBV24-1 and TRBJ1-4, with TRBD1 as a possible D gene (5 bases). Looked up from germline, CDR1 is KGHDR and CDR2 is SFDVKD. Trimming left V 4 bases short and J 5 bases short, with 19 bases between. This CDR3 contains 17 residues. CDR3 bases: TGTGCCACCAGTGAAACCCCCGGGACGGCCGAAAATGAAAAACTGTTTTTT. It yields the protein CATSETPGTAENEKLFF.

The chain carries TRBV7-9 and TRBJ1-2; TRBD1 agrees at 9 bases. The CDR3 is made up of 13 amino acids. CDR1 is SEHNR and CDR2 is FQNEAQ in the germline V gene (reference sequence). Trimming at V came to 3 bases and at J to 8 bases, leaving 4 bases not matched to a gene. The CDR3 DNA sequence: TGTGCCAGCAGCTTCCGGACAGGGGACGGCTACACCTTC. It codes for CASSFRTGDGYTF.

V and J are TRBV5-1 and TRBJ2-7; D uncertain. This CDR3 contains 14 residues. The germline V gene encodes CDR1 SGHRS and CDR2 YFSETQ. V shed 0 bases and J shed 2 bases, with 9 bases lying between them. In nucleotides, the CDR3 is TGCGCCAGCAGCTTGGAACAAGTAGCCTACGAGCAGTACTTC. Translated: CASSLEQVAYEQYF.

The J gene is TRBJ2-5, the V gene TRBV18; 10 nucleotides align to TRBD1. This CDR3 contains 14 residues. The germline V gene encodes CDR1 KGHSH and CDR2 LQKENI. V trimming: 3 bases; J trimming: 5 bases; junction bases outside the gene matches: 3. Here the CDR3 reads CASSPGQGSETQYF. The CDR3 DNA follows: TGTGCCAGCTCACCGGGACAGGGGTCGGAGACCCAGTACTTC.

The J gene is TRBJ2-5, the V gene TRBV20-1; TRBD2 matches 16 bases. Trimming took 5 bases from V and 7 from J; bases not matched to a gene: 10. This CDR3 has 16 amino acids. Germline loops: CDR1 DFQATT, CDR2 SNEGSKA (reference sequence). The CDR3 sequence is CSAGTSGGDRGPTQYF. DNA of the CDR3: TGCAGTGCTGGGACTAGCGGGGGGGATCGCGGCCCGACCCAGTACTTC.

The J gene is TRBJ1-1, the V gene TRBV11-2; TRBD1 is a possible D gene (5 bases). CDR1 is SGHAT and CDR2 is FQNNGV in the germline V gene. The length of the CDR3 is 15 residues. The V end was cut by 6 bases, the J end by 3 bases, with 17 bases between. The CDR3 DNA follows: TGTGCCAGCAGGAGAGAAAACGGGGCATACACTGAAGCTTTCTTT. This sequence encodes CASRRENGAYTEAFF.

The chain is built from TRBV7-3 and TRBJ2-1; D might be TRBD2 (6 bases). Trimming stripped 2 bases from V and 7 bases from J, with 15 bases between. Germline V lookup: CDR1 SGHTA, CDR2 FQGTGA. CDR3 size: 15 residues. CDR3 nucleotide sequence: TGTGCCAGCAGCTTATTCTCAGCGGCGGGGAATGAGCAGTTCTTC. It specifies CASSLFSAAGNEQFF.

The chain has TRBV29-1 and TRBJ2-7, with 7 bases fitting TRBD1. Germline CDR1 is SQVTM and CDR2 is ANQGSEA. The CDR3 extends over 12 amino acids. Germline trimming cut 3 bases from V and 5 bases from J; bases unmatched to any gene: 4. The CDR3 loop reads CSVEGQGDEQYF. The DNA of the CDR3 is TGCAGCGTTGAGGGCCAGGGGGACGAGCAGTACTTC.

This chain joins TRBV7-6 and TRBJ2-1, with TRBD2 matching 8 bases. Losses at the gene ends were 5 bases for V and 10 bases for J; bases not matched to a gene: 22. Per germline, CDR1 SGHVS and CDR2 FNYEAQ. This CDR3 is 18 amino acids long. For the CDR3, the DNA is TGTGCCAGCAGCCTGGTCGGTAGCGGGGTACCCCGGCCGGGGGAGCAGTTCTTC. Encoded protein: CASSLVGSGVPRPGEQFF.